Listed below are T cell receptor beta chains from one sample, sequenced in a study of blood T cell repertoires in COVID-19. Data came from immunoSEQ multiplex PCR; TCRdb stores just in-frame clones and leaves some out. The sample contains about 90,000 clones, 80% of which appear only once. Sequenced input: peripheral blood. The source of these receptors is a woman in her 70s with acute or convalescent COVID-19. The CDR3 runs from the conserved cysteine through the conserved F or W. Each record gives: CDR3 protein, CDR3 DNA, clone size, D gene, V gene, J gene. The D gene is left open where the match is weak. Only part of the rows carry a size: once, few, many, or a class if the clone is expanded.

CASSVQGEEKLFF,TGTGCCAGCAGTGTACAGGGGGAGGAAAAACTGTTTTTT,.,TRBD1,TRBV25-1,TRBJ1-4
CASSLQNNSPLHF,TGTGCCAGCAGCCTGCAGAATAATTCACCCCTCCACTTT,few,.,TRBV7-2,TRBJ1-6
CASSVGNRGEPSPLHF,TGTGCCAGCAGCGTAGGGAACAGGGGGGAACCTTCACCCCTCCACTTT,.,TRBD1,TRBV9,TRBJ1-6
CASEGQGSYSNQPQHF,TGTGCCAGTGAAGGGCAGGGGAGCTATAGCAATCAGCCCCAGCATTTT,.,.,TRBV19,TRBJ1-5
CASSFTGFNYGYTF,TGTGCCAGCAGCTTCACGGGATTCAACTATGGCTACACCTTC,once,.,TRBV7-2,TRBJ1-2
CASSSGTSRREQYF,TGTGCCAGCAGCTCTGGGACTAGCCGGCGCGAGCAGTACTTC,few,TRBD2,TRBV5-6,TRBJ2-7
CASSRVSLNTEAFF,TGTGCCAGCAGCCGGGTAAGCTTGAACACTGAAGCTTTCTTT,.,.,TRBV7-9,TRBJ1-1
CASSVSGTGFSGNTIYF,TGTGCCAGCAGCGTCTCCGGGACAGGGTTCTCTGGAAACACCATATATTTT,.,TRBD1,TRBV9,TRBJ1-3
CAETPGQGSEQYF,TGCGCCGAGACCCCGGGACAGGGAAGCGAGCAGTACTTC,few,TRBD1,TRBV10-1,TRBJ2-7
CASSPSAWSKETQYF,TGTGCCAGCAGCCCTAGCGCATGGAGCAAAGAGACCCAGTACTTC,once,.,TRBV9,TRBJ2-5
CASNSGVPYGYTF,TGTGCCAGCAATTCAGGGGTCCCCTATGGCTACACCTTC,.,.,TRBV12-3/TRBV12-4,TRBJ1-2
CASSPAVLTHGYTF,TGTGCCAGCAGTCCCGCGGTTTTAACCCATGGCTACACCTTC,.,.,TRBV28,TRBJ1-2
CASNIPGPSSYEQYF,TGTGCCAGCAACATCCCGGGTCCAAGCTCCTACGAGCAGTACTTC,.,.,TRBV28,TRBJ2-7
CASSTKTGPSNQPQHF,TGTGCCAGTAGTACAAAGACAGGCCCCAGCAATCAGCCCCAGCATTTT,.,.,TRBV19,TRBJ1-5
CASSQDRGNEKLFF,TGCGCCAGCAGCCAGGACAGGGGTAATGAAAAACTGTTTTTT,.,TRBD1,TRBV5-1,TRBJ1-4
CASSEGTDYGYTF,TGTGCCAGCAGTGAAGGGACAGATTATGGCTACACCTTC,.,.,TRBV2,TRBJ1-2
CASGARREQFF,TGTGCCAGCGGAGCGAGGAGGGAGCAGTTCTTC,few,.,TRBV6-5,TRBJ2-1
CASSLRDSPSVSGANVLTF,TGTGCCAGCAGCTTACGGGACAGTCCGTCGGTCTCTGGGGCCAACGTCCTGACTTTC,.,TRBD1,TRBV7-9,TRBJ2-6